This T cell receptor beta chain is drawn from a study of T-cell reconstitution after alpha-beta-depleted transplantation in children. Study outcomes and limitations: It was surviving recipient T cells and thymic progenitors that gave some patients high TCRbeta diversity at day 60. Counts and diversity of T cells one year after transplant came mostly from newly produced T cells.

Points on this clonotype: The target antigen is unknown.

Between the trimmed V and J ends, which lost 6 bases and 7 bases, there was a span of 13 bases. Germline CDR1 reads DFQATT; CDR2 reads SNEGSKA (reference sequence). This CDR3 comprises 11 residues. TCRbeta library preparation incorporated unique molecular identifiers. Via MiXCR, TCRdb re-called the PCR reads, giving one row per CDR3 protein. Counted here are fewer than 700,000 distinct CDR3 sequences, 10% to 15% occurring once; the ten biggest clones make up over 2%. The sample here was PBMCs, mostly from graft donor cells, taken 360 days after TCRalphabeta/CD19-depleted stem cell transplant. The TCR originated in a male patient aged 10 to 17 who had a stem cell transplant for acute myeloid leukemia, so the T cells may come from the graft donor. The chain combines TRBV20-1 with TRBJ2-7; possibly TRBD1 for D (5 bases). Here the CDR3 reads CSAPGAEEQYF. CDR3 nucleotides: TGCAGTGCCCCTGGGGCGGAAGAGCAGTACTTC.